What follows are 2 T cell receptor beta chains derived from one specimen sequenced in a study of PD-1 blockade in classical Hodgkin lymphoma. The protocol was immunoSEQ multiplex PCR, while the TCRdb copy is restricted to in-frame clones and leaves out a portion. Of about 33,000 clones listed, 65% to 80% were seen once; the top ten hold approximately 4%. Indicated time point: cycle 4 day 1 (C4D1), after 6 weeks of nivolumab. Every patient was affected by relapse after autologous stem cell transplantation, while exposure to brentuximab vedotin was not uniform. Sequenced material: peripheral blood mononuclear cells (PBMCs), taken before the fourth cycle of nivolumab. The receptors come from a human donor with classical Hodgkin lymphoma.

This clone was recorded once. This sequence joins TRBV10-3 and TRBJ1-2; the match to TRBD1 covers 7 bases. The germline CDR1 and CDR2 sequences are ENHRY and SYGVKD. The V and J ends lost 4 bases and 3 bases, in that order; junction bases with no gene match: 8. The CDR3 consists of 15 residues. The CDR3 DNA sequence: TGTGCCATCAGTGCCCCGGGACAGTGGGACTATGGCTACACCTTC. It translates to CAISAPGQWDYGYTF.

V and J are TRBV10-1 and TRBJ2-7, with TRBD1 as a possible D gene (7 bases). The V end was cut by 4 bases, the J end by 6 bases, with 22 bases between. This CDR3 has 16 residues. Looked up from germline, CDR1 is WNHNN and CDR2 is SYGVQD (reference sequence). This chain's CDR3 is CASSGRGQPVFVEQYF. The CDR3 region has the DNA TGCGCCAGCAGTGGGCGGGGACAGCCTGTATTTGTCGAGCAGTACTTC.